The rows below give T cell receptor beta chains drawn from one sample of a study of low-dose radiotherapy and immunotherapy resistance in tumors. Using its own MiXCR run on the reads, TCRdb lists one record per CDR3 protein. The table has tens of thousands of distinct CDR3 sequences, less than 30% seen once. The sequenced sample was PBMCs, obtained after low-dose radiotherapy plus immunotherapy. The receptor set was obtained from a male donor with prostate cancer. CDR3s include the opening cysteine and the closing phenylalanine or tryptophan. D genes are given only for firm matches. A row's size may be missing; if present it is once, few, many or a size class.

j_gene,abundance,v_gene,d_gene,CDR3aa,CDR3nt
TRBJ2-1,many,TRBV20-1,.,CSASATGLSTNQFF,TGCAGTGCTAGTGCAACAGGACTCTCTACGAATCAGTTCTTC
TRBJ1-2,.,TRBV6-2/TRBV6-3,.,CASSYAQAYGYTF,TGTGCCAGCAGTTACGCACAGGCCTATGGCTACACCTTC
TRBJ1-5,.,TRBV2,.,CASIPSRGQPQHF,TGTGCCAGCATCCCTTCTAGGGGGCAGCCCCAGCATTTT
TRBJ2-1,many,TRBV10-1,.,CASSWGDEQFF,TGCGCCAGCAGCTGGGGGGATGAGCAGTTCTTC
TRBJ1-5,many,TRBV4-2,.,CASSQDHPSGNQPQHF,TGTGCCAGCAGCCAAGACCATCCAAGTGGCAATCAGCCCCAGCATTTT
TRBJ2-3,.,TRBV20-1,.,CSATHFVEANTQYF,TGCAGTGCCACCCACTTTGTAGAAGCGAATACGCAGTATTTT
TRBJ1-4,many,TRBV7-9,TRBD1,CASSVRNTGAPNEKLFF,TGTGCCAGCAGCGTACGCAACACAGGGGCGCCTAATGAAAAACTGTTTTTT
TRBJ2-1,many,TRBV6-2/TRBV6-3,.,CASSPGTLSNEQFF,TGTGCCAGCAGCCCGGGCACGCTAAGCAATGAGCAGTTCTTC
TRBJ2-7,many,TRBV2,.,CASTLGSGEQYF,TGTGCCAGCACATTGGGTTCGGGAGAGCAGTACTTC
TRBJ2-7,.,TRBV29-1,TRBD2,CSVEDIRASGSYEQYF,TGCAGCGTTGAAGACATAAGGGCTAGCGGGTCCTACGAGCAGTACTTC
TRBJ2-7,many,TRBV27,.,CASSLSIGTTFSSYEQYF,TGTGCCAGCAGTTTATCGATCGGGACAACTTTTAGCTCCTACGAGCAGTACTTC
TRBJ2-5,once,TRBV27,.,CASSLISRETQYF,TGTGCCAGCAGTTTAATCTCGCGGGAGACCCAGTACTTC
TRBJ2-5,many,TRBV19,.,CASSPRGGETQYF,TGTGCCAGTAGTCCCAGGGGGGGAGAGACCCAGTACTTC
TRBJ1-1,few,TRBV30,.,CAWSVRRRSNTEAFF,TGTGCCTGGAGTGTACGTCGTCGGAGTAACACTGAAGCTTTCTTT
TRBJ2-5,many,TRBV23-1,TRBD2,CASSQISTGRGETQYF,TGCGCCAGCAGTCAAATCTCGACCGGGAGGGGAGAGACCCAGTACTTC
TRBJ2-7,many,TRBV5-1,TRBD1,CASSPRGTGVFGQYF,TGTGCCAGCAGCCCGCGGGGGACAGGGGTGTTCGGGCAGTACTTC
TRBJ1-5,many,TRBV27,TRBD1,CASSPSTGVSNQPQHF,TGTGCCAGCAGTCCATCTACAGGGGTCAGCAATCAGCCCCAGCATTTT
TRBJ1-5,.,TRBV27,.,CASSSGNSNQPQHF,TGTGCCAGCAGTTCCGGGAATAGCAATCAGCCCCAGCATTTT
TRBJ2-3,many,TRBV7-9,.,CASNPSPGTQYF,TGTGCCAGCAACCCTTCGCCGGGTACGCAGTATTTT
TRBJ2-2,many,TRBV28,TRBD1,CASTLTTGSGNTGELFF,TGTGCCAGCACCCTAACGACAGGGTCGGGGAACACCGGGGAGCTGTTTTTT
TRBJ2-7,.,TRBV12-3/TRBV12-4,TRBD1,CASRGQENEQYF,TGTGCCAGCAGGGGACAGGAAAACGAGCAGTACTTC
TRBJ2-3,.,TRBV7-9,TRBD2,CASSLGGGSVSDTQYF,TGTGCCAGCAGCTTAGGGGGCGGGAGCGTCTCAGATACGCAGTATTTT
TRBJ2-1,medium-sized,TRBV9,.,CASSVEQGTYNEQFF,TGTGCCAGCAGCGTAGAACAGGGCACCTACAATGAGCAGTTCTTC
TRBJ1-1,many,TRBV4-1,.,CASSPRTAGSVVDTEAFF,TGCGCCAGCAGCCCACGGACGGCGGGAAGTGTAGTAGACACTGAAGCTTTCTTT
TRBJ2-1,few,TRBV4-2,.,CASSQEGHQRQFF,TGTGCCAGCAGCCAAGAGGGGCACCAGCGACAGTTCTTC
TRBJ2-7,.,TRBV28,TRBD1,CASSPSGTGSYEQYF,TGTGCCAGCAGTCCGTCCGGGACAGGGTCGTACGAGCAGTACTTC
TRBJ2-7,many,TRBV2,.,CASRTVRASYEQYF,TGTGCCAGCAGAACGGTTCGGGCCTCCTACGAGCAGTACTTC
TRBJ1-5,.,TRBV2,.,CASSEWGTSGQPQHF,TGTGCCAGCAGTGAGTGGGGCACGAGCGGCCAGCCCCAGCATTTT
TRBJ2-2,few,TRBV28,.,CASSPRNTGELFF,TGTGCCAGCAGTCCTCGGAACACCGGGGAGCTGTTTTTT
TRBJ2-3,many,TRBV23-1,.,CASSPQWCTDTQYF,TGCGCCAGCAGTCCTCAGTGGTGCACAGATACGCAGTATTTT
TRBJ1-1,.,TRBV25-1,TRBD1,CASRKTGGDFTEAFF,TGTGCCAGCAGAAAGACAGGGGGGGATTTCACTGAAGCTTTCTTT
TRBJ2-4,many,TRBV7-2,.,CASTRRGGSGKNIQYF,TGTGCCAGCACCCGACGAGGGGGATCGGGCAAAAACATTCAGTACTTC
TRBJ2-3,many,TRBV4-2,.,CASSQEPGANTDTQYF,TGTGCCAGCAGCCAAGAGCCGGGGGCGAACACAGATACGCAGTATTTT
TRBJ2-3,many,TRBV4-1,.,CASSQDFGQYPDTQYF,TGCGCCAGCAGCCAAGACTTCGGGCAGTACCCAGATACGCAGTATTTT
TRBJ1-2,many,TRBV20-1,.,CSARGGPSANYGYTF,TGCAGTGCTAGAGGTGGCCCATCCGCTAACTATGGCTACACCTTC
TRBJ2-1,many,TRBV6-1,TRBD2,CASSQLAGGRGNEQFF,TGTGCCAGCAGTCAACTAGCGGGAGGACGAGGGAATGAGCAGTTCTTC
TRBJ2-7,many,TRBV27,.,CASLFGGEQYF,TGTGCCAGCCTCTTCGGGGGCGAGCAGTACTTC
TRBJ1-2,many,TRBV29-1,.,CSVERSGSGGYTF,TGCAGCGTTGAACGGTCGGGGTCGGGTGGCTACACCTTC
TRBJ1-2,few,TRBV10-1,.,CASSESGQSYYGYTF,TGCGCCAGCAGTGAGTCTGGACAAAGTTACTATGGCTACACCTTC
TRBJ2-1,many,TRBV19,TRBD2,CASSSERARGDEQFF,TGTGCCAGTAGCTCTGAGCGGGCCCGGGGGGATGAGCAGTTCTTC
TRBJ2-1,few,TRBV24-1,.,CATSERTGVYNEQFF,TGTGCCACCAGTGAGCGGACGGGAGTATACAATGAGCAGTTCTTC
TRBJ1-3,many,TRBV10-3,.,CAIRAIQRSGNTIYF,TGTGCCATCAGAGCGATTCAGCGCTCTGGAAACACCATATATTTT
TRBJ2-3,many,TRBV6-5,.,CASSSPADTQYF,TGTGCCAGCAGTTCACCGGCAGATACGCAGTATTTT
TRBJ2-6,many,TRBV28,.,CASSPNAGANVLTF,TGTGCCAGCAGCCCTAACGCTGGGGCCAACGTCCTGACTTTC
TRBJ2-3,few,TRBV5-1,.,CASSFTDTQYF,TGCGCCAGCAGCTTCACAGATACGCAGTATTTT
TRBJ2-1,many,TRBV11-2,TRBD2,CASTRTSGSTLEQFF,TGTGCCAGCACGCGGACTAGCGGGAGTACTCTTGAGCAGTTCTTC
TRBJ2-7,many,TRBV5-1,.,CASSLSPPYEQYF,TGCGCCAGCAGCTTGTCCCCTCCATACGAGCAGTACTTC
TRBJ2-1,.,TRBV12-3/TRBV12-4,.,CASSLGNEQFF,TGTGCCAGCTCCCTGGGCAATGAGCAGTTCTTC
TRBJ2-4,.,TRBV6-2/TRBV6-3,TRBD2,CASRRTSESLAKNIQYF,TGTGCCAGCAGGCGGACTAGCGAGAGTTTAGCCAAAAACATTCAGTACTTC